This T cell receptor beta chain was recovered during a study of cytomegalovirus exposure and HLA in healthy donors (dated by TCRdb to 2015 to 2018). Concerning the study at large: An earlier analysis of under 600 of the donors reported about 250 Gb of sequence data and roughly 110 million unique TCR beta sequences from about 200 million T cells. About 330 gigabases of sequencing data and 70 million to 95 million unique TCR sequences made up an early release that covered several hundred HLA-typed donors. The genetic ancestry cluster associated with self-reported Caucasian donors included 65% to 90% of the 350 to 500 genotyped donors. The study aimed to test whether cataloging public T cell receptors could reveal signatures of past pathogen exposure. Using immunosequencing, the study profiled T cell repertoires from 640 or so subjects and related those repertoires to cytomegalovirus serostatus. In addition to the first cohort of 666 subjects, a separate validation cohort of around 110 different subjects was used. To predict cytomegalovirus infection status, the study combined high-throughput TCR immunosequencing, statistical association of individual TCRs with disease status, and machine learning. A later analysis re-examined previously published TCR beta repertoires from several hundred donors and added high-resolution HLA genotyping to investigate patterns of TCR occurrence. In the later analysis, no new phenotypic data were used to find candidate immune exposures; instead, reliance was placed on TCR beta sequences and their occurrence across donors. An earlier analysis of several hundred of the donors used high-throughput TCR beta sequencing to judge whether each TCR beta V gene segment behaved as functional or pseudogenic. Donor age, sex, ethnicity and CMV serostatus were compiled together with the repertoire data. In a later genetic analysis, genome-wide SNP genotypes for about 55% of the roughly 670 donors were used, and that subset was treated as a discovery cohort. Every repertoire in the discovery cohort had been generated on one and the same sequencing platform. Both class I and class II loci were covered by HLA typing, at four-digit resolution. Typing coverage differed by locus: A, B, C, DRB1 and DQB1 were typed in about 620-640 donors, DQA1 in roughly 510, DPA1 in nearly 610, and DPB1 in approximately 450. Because of strong linkage in the cohort, a few DR-DQ haplotypes were treated as single units for association and clustering. On average, 235,054 unique TCR beta nucleotide sequences were sequenced per donor among several hundred genotyped donors of the cohort, with 15% to 20% of those sequences being non-productive.

Libraries were constructed by the immunoSEQ multiplex PCR assay. The multiplex PCR relied on a mix of 60 forward primers for TCR Vbeta segments and 13 reverse primers for TCR Jbeta segments. Amplification of the CDR3 region of rearranged TCR beta genes was performed with a multiplex PCR assay on genomic DNA. On the Illumina HiSeq System, the amplified TCR beta libraries were sequenced as 87-base-pair reads. From the authors' description of their analysis: A later analysis tallied around 82 million unique TCR beta chains across the 666 repertoires, and approximately 12 million of those chains were shared by two or more donors. To remove PCR and sequencing errors, raw reads were error-corrected and collapsed into unique sequences using a nearest-neighbor algorithm that merged closely related sequences. To assign V, D and J gene segments, CDR3 sequences were aligned to IMGT reference sequences. For a sequence to be retained, at least a six-nucleotide match to both a V gene segment and a J gene segment was required. A rearrangement counted as productive if the CDR3 had no stop codons and remained in frame with V and J, and every other rearrangement counted as non-productive. Following IMGT convention, CDR3 was defined as the stretch from the second conserved V-encoded cysteine to the conserved J-encoded phenylalanine. Sequences without an unambiguous match to a single V gene segment were excluded from the earlier analysis of over 500 of the donors. An earlier analysis of roughly 590 of the donors called V segments functional above 56.7% productive rearrangements and segregating when the between-donor standard deviation exceeded 5%. A statistical classification framework was built for diagnosing cytomegalovirus status from the catalog of TCR beta chain sequences. In a later analysis, TCR nucleotide sequences were compared against IMGT/GENE-DB human TR gene sequences so that V and J genes could be assigned. A later analysis assigned CDR3 sequences and most-parsimonious VDJ recombination scenarios with the TCRdist pipeline. In a later analysis, each TCR beta chain was defined by its CDR3 amino acid sequence together with its V-gene family, and reads without a unique V-gene family were excluded. As a way to deal with suspected cross-contamination and a sequencing artifact, a later analysis dropped hundreds of nucleotide sequences that were highly shared and had low generation probability. In a later analysis, a clonal expansion index for each public chain was calculated from normalized within-repertoire ranks of inferred template counts. In a later analysis, generation probabilities were computed with a VDJ recombination model fitted to out-of-frame rearrangements, and the resulting probabilities were checked against IGoR. Hypergeometric tests were used in a later analysis to score TCR-TCR, TCR-HLA and TCR-CMV co-occurrence, with a repertoire-size bias correction applied to the TCR pairs. To estimate false discovery rates, a later analysis permuted the HLA or CMV assignments 20 times. In a later analysis, co-occurring TCRs were grouped with DBSCAN, and TCRdist sequence similarity was added when clustering was performed within HLA-allele-positive subsets. Repertoires with fewer than 30,000 or more than 120,000 public chains were left out of co-occurrence clustering, as were roughly five repertoires with anomalous nucleotide sharing. As stored in TCRdb, this immuneACCESS dataset retains in-frame rearrangements with V and J assigned. A fraction of the clones does not appear; measured against another copy, unresolved V genes explain less than half of the discrepancy, and the remainder lacks a known reason. D and trimming were read from the DNA, whereas the V and J calls and clone size are those reported in that table. The sample records roughly 190,000 clones, more than 75% of which are singletons. Together, the top ten hold approximately 1.4% of the sample.

The cohort comprised around 690 healthy bone marrow donors. Cohort members were all nominally healthy when sampled, although unrecorded immune exposures were likely present. The donor was CMV seronegative and was included in the group of around 320 seronegative cohort members. Every donor gave a peripheral blood sample, and the peripheral blood mononuclear cells from that sample were used for TCR beta sequencing. The Qiagen DNeasy Blood Extraction Kit was used to extract genomic DNA from the blood cell samples. Paper-wide results and their limitations: In both the original and validation cohorts, the classifier was reported to diagnose cytomegalovirus status with high specificity and sensitivity. A later genetic analysis reported fewer N-insertions in productive TCRs among donors in an Asian-associated ancestry cluster than the roughly 620-donor mean. Broadly in line with IMGT annotations, most TCR beta V segments showed up in productive rearrangements about 87% or about 30% of the time in an earlier analysis of around 600 of the donors. For the cohort, immune exposure information was limited to CMV serostatus. Presence/absence analyses assumed roughly uniform sequencing depth across donors, an assumption that may not hold. According to a later analysis, most CMV-associated TCR beta chains appeared to be HLA-restricted, and the HLA associations seemed to be driven largely by CMV exposure. Roughly 15 rarely observed V segments, including chromosome 9 orphons, were excluded from the earlier analysis of approximately 500 of the donors because counts were too low. Strong co-occurrence of HLA alleles, especially DR and DQ, made assigning TCR associations to individual alleles difficult. In a later analysis, TCR association rates were found to vary across HLA loci, with the most associated TCRs seen for DRB1 alleles and the fewest for HLA-C alleles. A later analysis reported that several top co-occurrence clusters appeared linked to parvovirus B19, influenza, CMV and Epstein-Barr virus. A further reported finding was that TCR beta sequences accurately predicted the HLA-A and HLA-B alleles for most subjects in the first cohort. Because HLA typing was unavailable for some donors at each locus, only the typed subset was used in association tests. The authors suggested that the approach could potentially be generalized to other disease states and immunological phenotypes. A later analysis found that HLA-associated TCR beta chains were more clonally expanded and had lower generation probabilities than equally common non-associated chains. The study gave a list of about 170 TCR beta chains associated with cytomegalovirus. A cluster of highly shared sequence variants was judged likely to be a technical artifact of the sequencing pipeline. In vitro tests confirmed that a few of the cytomegalovirus-associated TCR beta chains recognize cytomegalovirus antigens. Because the 87-base-pair reads could not distinguish some IMGT-functional V segments, including TRBV6-2 and TRBV6-3, those segments were excluded. Linkage disequilibrium might explain the correlated functional status among segregating V segments, but an unknown experimental factor could not be excluded. The cohort was sequenced for TCR beta chains only, and without alpha or paired-chain data the features that could be detected were limited. In a later analysis, some 18,000 TCR beta sequences were associated with specific HLA alleles at a false discovery rate of 0.05. While some public TCRs were present in many individuals, most TCR sequences turned up only very rarely across donors. V-gene and J-gene trimming of TCR beta chains was associated with a missense DCLRE1C variant in a later genetic analysis, and the association was replicated in an independent cohort.

This clone was observed a few times. The specificity of this receptor is unknown. No much larger clonotype is one base removed from it; base qualities were not supplied. CDR1 SGHDN and CDR2 FVKESK are derived from the germline V gene. Inclusive of the bounding cysteine and phenylalanine, the CDR3 is 14 residues long. Only CDR3 DNA remains: 42 bases, in frame from the first base. Trimming accounts for 4 bases at V and 2 bases at J, while the number of junction bases matched to no gene is 2. The V and J genes are TRBV14 and TRBJ1-2; TRBD1 fits 9 bases in the junction. The sequence was obtained from a woman aged 45-59 years in good health and CMV-seronegative. Sequenced input: PBMCs. The DNA is TGTGCCAGCAGCCCCGGACAGGGGAACTATGGCTACACCTTC. Translated, this is CASSPGQGNYGYTF.